The sequence of this TCR beta chain was determined in a study of T cells after yellow fever vaccination. On the study more broadly: The SMART-Seq v4 Ultra Low Input method served to prepare the low-cell-number fractions.

5'RACE template switching added a universal primer site and UMIs to TCR cDNA. MiXCR, run by TCRdb on the 5' RACE reads, gives a single entry per CDR3 protein. This sample has roughly 340,000 distinct CDR3 sequences, with roughly 8.7% found just once. This clonotype has a handful of counts. Its antigen is as yet unknown. This CDR3 is built from 15 residues. The V segment lost 6 bases and the J segment 3 bases; nucleotides outside the gene matches: 8. CDR1 is LNHDA, CDR2 SQIVND, per germline (reference sequence). Study observations and caveats: Clones from primary vaccination mostly reappeared after the booster (roughly 95% CD4, over 85% CD8).

The sequencing used PBMCs, collected on the day of the first yellow fever vaccination. The chain recombines TRBV19 with TRBJ1-5; 7 bases fit TRBD1. The source of this sequence is a man between 18 and 35 years old who received the YFV17D yellow fever vaccine. The CDR3 region has the DNA TGTGCCAGTAGCTTGACAGGGAACCCCAATCAGCCCCAGCATTTT. It is translated as CASSLTGNPNQPQHF.